The present T cell receptor beta chain was sequenced within a study of spatial heterogeneity in lung cancer. Germline V gene data show CDR1 as LGHDT and CDR2 as YNNKEL (reference sequence). The CDR3 extends over 13 amino acids. V shed 8 bases and J shed 0 bases, with 8 bases lying between them. TCRdb reprocessed the 5' RACE reads with MiXCR, giving one entry per CDR3 protein. This sample has under 45,000 distinct CDR3 sequences, with approximately 8% found just once. Indicated time point: blood at routine non-recurrence follow-up after resection. The chain is built from TRBV3-1 and TRBJ1-3; D is unclear. This TCR was sampled from a male donor with early-stage non-small cell lung cancer. The sample here was PBMCs, taken at follow-up. For the CDR3, the DNA is TGTGCCAGCGGGTTGACCTCTGGAAACACCATATATTTT. As protein: CASGLTSGNTIYF.